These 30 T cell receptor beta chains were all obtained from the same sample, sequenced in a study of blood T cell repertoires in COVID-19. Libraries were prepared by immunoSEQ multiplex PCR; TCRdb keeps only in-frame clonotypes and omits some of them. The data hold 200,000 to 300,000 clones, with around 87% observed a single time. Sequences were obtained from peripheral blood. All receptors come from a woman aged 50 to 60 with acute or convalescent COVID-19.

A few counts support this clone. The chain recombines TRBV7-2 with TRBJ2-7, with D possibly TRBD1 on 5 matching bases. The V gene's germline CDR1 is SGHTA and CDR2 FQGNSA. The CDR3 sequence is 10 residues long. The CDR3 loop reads CAVGAYEQYF. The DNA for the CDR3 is TGTGCGGTAGGGGCCTACGAGCAGTACTTC.

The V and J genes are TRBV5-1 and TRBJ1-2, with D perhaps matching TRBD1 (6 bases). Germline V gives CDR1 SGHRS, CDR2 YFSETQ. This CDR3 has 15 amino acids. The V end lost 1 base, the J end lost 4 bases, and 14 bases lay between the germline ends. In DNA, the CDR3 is TGCGCCAGCAGCTTGCTTCCAGGGGCCTTCTATGGCTACACCTTC. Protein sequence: CASSLLPGAFYGYTF.

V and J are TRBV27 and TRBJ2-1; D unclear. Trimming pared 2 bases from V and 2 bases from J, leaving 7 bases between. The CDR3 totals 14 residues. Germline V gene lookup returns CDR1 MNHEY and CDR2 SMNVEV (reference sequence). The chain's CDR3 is CASSLAGTYNEQFF. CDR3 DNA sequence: TGTGCCAGCAGTTTAGCCGGTACCTACAATGAGCAGTTCTTC.

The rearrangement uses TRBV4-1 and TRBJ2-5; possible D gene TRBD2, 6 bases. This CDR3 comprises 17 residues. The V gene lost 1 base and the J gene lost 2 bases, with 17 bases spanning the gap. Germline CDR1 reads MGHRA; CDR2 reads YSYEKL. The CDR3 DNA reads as TGCGCCAGCAGCCAAGGGAGGGTCACGGACCGGCAAGAGACCCAGTACTTC. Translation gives CASSQGRVTDRQETQYF.

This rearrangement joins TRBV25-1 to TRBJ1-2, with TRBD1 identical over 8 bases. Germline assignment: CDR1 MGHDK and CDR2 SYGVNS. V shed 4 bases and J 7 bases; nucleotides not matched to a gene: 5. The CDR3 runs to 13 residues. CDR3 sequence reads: CASSGTGFGGYTF. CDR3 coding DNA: TGTGCCAGCAGTGGGACAGGGTTTGGTGGCTACACCTTC.

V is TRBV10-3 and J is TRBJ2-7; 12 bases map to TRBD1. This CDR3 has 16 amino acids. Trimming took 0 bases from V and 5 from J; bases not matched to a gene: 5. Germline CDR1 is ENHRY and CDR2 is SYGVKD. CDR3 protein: CAISESGDRGQNEQYF. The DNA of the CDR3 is TGTGCCATCAGTGAGTCAGGGGACAGGGGGCAAAACGAGCAGTACTTC.

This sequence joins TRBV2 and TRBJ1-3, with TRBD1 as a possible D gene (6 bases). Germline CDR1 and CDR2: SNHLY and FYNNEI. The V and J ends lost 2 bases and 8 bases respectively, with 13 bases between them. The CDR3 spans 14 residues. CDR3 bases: TGTGCCAGCAGTGAAATCGTCCCAGGGGACACCATATATTTT. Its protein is CASSEIVPGDTIYF.

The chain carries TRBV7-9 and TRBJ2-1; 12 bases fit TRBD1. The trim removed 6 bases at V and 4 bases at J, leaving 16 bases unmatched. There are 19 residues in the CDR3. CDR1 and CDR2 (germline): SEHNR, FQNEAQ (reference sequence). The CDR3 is CASRKLGQGARTAYNEQFF. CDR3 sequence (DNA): TGTGCCAGCAGGAAGCTGGGACAGGGGGCTAGAACGGCTTACAATGAGCAGTTCTTC.

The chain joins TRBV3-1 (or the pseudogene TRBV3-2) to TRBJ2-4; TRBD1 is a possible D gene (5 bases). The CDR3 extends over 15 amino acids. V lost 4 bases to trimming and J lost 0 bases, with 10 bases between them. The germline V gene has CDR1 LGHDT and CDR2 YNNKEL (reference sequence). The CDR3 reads CASSPLGQAKNIQYF. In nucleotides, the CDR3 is TGTGCCAGCAGCCCCCTTGGACAAGCCAAAAACATTCAGTACTTC.

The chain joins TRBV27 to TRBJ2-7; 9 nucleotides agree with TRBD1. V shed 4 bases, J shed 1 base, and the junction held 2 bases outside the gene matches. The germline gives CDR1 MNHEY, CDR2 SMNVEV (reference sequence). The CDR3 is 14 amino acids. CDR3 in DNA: TGTGCCAGCAGTTCAGGACAGGGGTCCTACGAGCAGTACTTC. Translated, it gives CASSSGQGSYEQYF.

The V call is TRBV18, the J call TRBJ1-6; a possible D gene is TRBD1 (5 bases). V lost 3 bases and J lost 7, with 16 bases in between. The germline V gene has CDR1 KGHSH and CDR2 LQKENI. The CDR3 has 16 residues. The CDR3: CASSPGGSGLNSPLHF. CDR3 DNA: TGTGCCAGCTCACCCGGGGGATCGGGGTTGAATTCACCCCTCCACTTT.

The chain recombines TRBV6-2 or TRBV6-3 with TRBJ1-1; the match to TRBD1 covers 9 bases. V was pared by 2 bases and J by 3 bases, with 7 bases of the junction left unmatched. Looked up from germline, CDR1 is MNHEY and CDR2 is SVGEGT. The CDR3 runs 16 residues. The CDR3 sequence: CASSYRTGEFHTEAFF. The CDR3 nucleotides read TGTGCCAGCAGTTACAGGACAGGGGAATTTCACACTGAAGCTTTCTTT.

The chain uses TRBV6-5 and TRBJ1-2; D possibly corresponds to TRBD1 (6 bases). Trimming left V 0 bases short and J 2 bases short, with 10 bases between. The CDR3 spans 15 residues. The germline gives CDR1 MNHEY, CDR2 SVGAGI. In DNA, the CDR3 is TGTGCCAGCAGTTACTCGGACAGATCGAACTATGGCTACACCTTC. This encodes CASSYSDRSNYGYTF.

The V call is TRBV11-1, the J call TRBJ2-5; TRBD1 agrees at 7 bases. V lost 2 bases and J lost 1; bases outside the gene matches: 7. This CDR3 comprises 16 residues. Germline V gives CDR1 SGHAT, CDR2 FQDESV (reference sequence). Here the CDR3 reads CASSLNPGQTQETQYF. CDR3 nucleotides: TGTGCCAGCAGCTTAAACCCGGGACAGACCCAAGAGACCCAGTACTTC.

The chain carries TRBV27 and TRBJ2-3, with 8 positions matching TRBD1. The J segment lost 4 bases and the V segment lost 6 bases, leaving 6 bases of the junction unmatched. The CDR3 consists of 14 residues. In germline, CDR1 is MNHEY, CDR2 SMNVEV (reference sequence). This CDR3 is CASSPTGVPDTQYF. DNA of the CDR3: TGTGCCAGCAGCCCGACAGGGGTCCCAGATACGCAGTATTTT.

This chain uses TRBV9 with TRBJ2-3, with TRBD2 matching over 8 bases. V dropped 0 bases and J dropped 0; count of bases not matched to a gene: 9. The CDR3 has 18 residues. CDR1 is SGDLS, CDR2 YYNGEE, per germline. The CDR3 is CASSVVGLGIASTDTQYF. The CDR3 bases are TGTGCCAGCAGCGTAGTGGGACTAGGGATCGCGAGCACAGATACGCAGTATTTT.

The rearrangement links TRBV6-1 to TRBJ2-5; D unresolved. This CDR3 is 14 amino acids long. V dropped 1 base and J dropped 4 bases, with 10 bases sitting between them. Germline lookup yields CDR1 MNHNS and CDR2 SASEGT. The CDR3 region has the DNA TGTGCCAGCAGTGAAGATTCTGGGCCAGAGACCCAGTACTTC. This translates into CASSEDSGPETQYF.

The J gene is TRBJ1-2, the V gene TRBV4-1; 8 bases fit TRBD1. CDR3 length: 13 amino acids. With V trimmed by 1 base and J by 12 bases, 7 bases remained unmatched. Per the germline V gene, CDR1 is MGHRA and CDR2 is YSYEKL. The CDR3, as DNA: TGCGCCAGCAGCCAAGTAACGGGACAGGTGGACACCTTC. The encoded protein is CASSQVTGQVDTF.

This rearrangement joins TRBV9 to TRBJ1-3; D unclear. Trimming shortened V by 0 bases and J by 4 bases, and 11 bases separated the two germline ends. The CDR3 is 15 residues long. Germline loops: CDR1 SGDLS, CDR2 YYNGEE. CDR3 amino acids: CASSVGGSQGNTIYF. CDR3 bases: TGTGCCAGCAGCGTAGGAGGGAGTCAGGGAAACACCATATATTTT.

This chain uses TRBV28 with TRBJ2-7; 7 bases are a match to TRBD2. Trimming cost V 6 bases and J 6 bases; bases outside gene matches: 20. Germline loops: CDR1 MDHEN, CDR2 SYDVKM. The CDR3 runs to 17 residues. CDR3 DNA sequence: TGTGCCAGCAGCAAACCCTGGGGGGGGTTAGGAACCGGCGAGCAGTACTTC. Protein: CASSKPWGGLGTGEQYF.

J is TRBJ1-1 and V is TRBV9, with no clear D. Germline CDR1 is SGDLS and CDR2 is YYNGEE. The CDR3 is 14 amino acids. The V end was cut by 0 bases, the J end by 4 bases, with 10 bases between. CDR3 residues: CASSVEQLFTEAFF. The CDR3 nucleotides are TGTGCCAGCAGCGTAGAACAGCTTTTCACTGAAGCTTTCTTT.

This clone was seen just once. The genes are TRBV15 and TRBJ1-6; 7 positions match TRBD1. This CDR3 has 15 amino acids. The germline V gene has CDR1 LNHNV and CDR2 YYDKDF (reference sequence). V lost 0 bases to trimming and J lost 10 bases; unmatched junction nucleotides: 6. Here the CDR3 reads CATSRENRGGSPLHF. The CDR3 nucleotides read TGTGCCACCAGCAGAGAAAACAGGGGAGGCTCACCCCTCCACTTT.

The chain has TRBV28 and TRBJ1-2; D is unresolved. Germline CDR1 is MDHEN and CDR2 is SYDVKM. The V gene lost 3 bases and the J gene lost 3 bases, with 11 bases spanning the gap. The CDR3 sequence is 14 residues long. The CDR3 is CASSFEDSYYGYTF. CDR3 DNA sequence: TGTGCCAGCAGTTTTGAGGACTCGTACTATGGCTACACCTTC.

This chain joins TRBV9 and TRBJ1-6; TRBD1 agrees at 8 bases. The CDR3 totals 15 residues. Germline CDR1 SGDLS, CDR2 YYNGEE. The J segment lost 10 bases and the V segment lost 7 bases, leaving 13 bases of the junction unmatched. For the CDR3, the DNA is TGTGCCAGCGCCGGAGGACAGGGCTGGGGATCACCCCTCCACTTT. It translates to CASAGGQGWGSPLHF.

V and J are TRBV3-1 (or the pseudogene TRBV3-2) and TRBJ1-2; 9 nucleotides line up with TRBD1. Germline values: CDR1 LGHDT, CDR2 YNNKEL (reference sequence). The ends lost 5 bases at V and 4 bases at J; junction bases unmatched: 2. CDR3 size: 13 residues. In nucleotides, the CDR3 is TGTGCCAGCAGCTCGACAGGGGGCTATGGCTACACCTTC. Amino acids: CASSSTGGYGYTF.

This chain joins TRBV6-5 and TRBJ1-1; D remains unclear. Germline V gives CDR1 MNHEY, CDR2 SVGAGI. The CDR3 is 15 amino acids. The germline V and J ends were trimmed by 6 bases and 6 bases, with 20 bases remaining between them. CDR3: CASSLLQEGYPEAFF. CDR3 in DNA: TGTGCCAGCAGCCTCCTTCAGGAGGGTTACCCTGAAGCTTTCTTT.

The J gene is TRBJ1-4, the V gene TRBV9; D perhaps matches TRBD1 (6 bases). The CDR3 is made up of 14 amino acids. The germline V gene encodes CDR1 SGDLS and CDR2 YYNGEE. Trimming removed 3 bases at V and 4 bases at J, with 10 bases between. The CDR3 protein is CASSARQDNEKLFF. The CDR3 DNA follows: TGTGCCAGCAGCGCTCGACAGGATAATGAAAAACTGTTTTTT.

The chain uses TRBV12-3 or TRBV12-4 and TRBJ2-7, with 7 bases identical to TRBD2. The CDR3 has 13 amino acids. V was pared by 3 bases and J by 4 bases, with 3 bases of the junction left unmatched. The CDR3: CASSLGEGYEQYF. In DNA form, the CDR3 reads TGTGCCAGCAGTTTGGGGGAGGGGTACGAGCAGTACTTC.

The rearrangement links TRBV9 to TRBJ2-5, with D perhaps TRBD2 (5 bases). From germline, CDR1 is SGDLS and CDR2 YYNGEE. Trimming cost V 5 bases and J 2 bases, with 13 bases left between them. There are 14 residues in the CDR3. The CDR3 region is CASSVSGKQETQYF. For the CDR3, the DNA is TGTGCCAGCAGTGTGTCGGGGAAACAAGAGACCCAGTACTTC.

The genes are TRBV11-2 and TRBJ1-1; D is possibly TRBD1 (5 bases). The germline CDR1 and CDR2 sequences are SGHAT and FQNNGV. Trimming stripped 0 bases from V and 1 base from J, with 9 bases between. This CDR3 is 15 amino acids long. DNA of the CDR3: TGTGCCAGCAGCTTAGACCTAACAGGGAACACTGAAGCTTTCTTT. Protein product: CASSLDLTGNTEAFF. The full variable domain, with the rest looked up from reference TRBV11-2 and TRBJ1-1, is EAGVAQSPRYKIIEKRQSVAFWCNPISGHATLYWYQQILGQGPKLLIQFQNNGVVDDSQLPKDRFSAERLKGVDSTLKIQPAKLEDSAVYLCASSLDLTGNTEAFFGQGTRLTVV.